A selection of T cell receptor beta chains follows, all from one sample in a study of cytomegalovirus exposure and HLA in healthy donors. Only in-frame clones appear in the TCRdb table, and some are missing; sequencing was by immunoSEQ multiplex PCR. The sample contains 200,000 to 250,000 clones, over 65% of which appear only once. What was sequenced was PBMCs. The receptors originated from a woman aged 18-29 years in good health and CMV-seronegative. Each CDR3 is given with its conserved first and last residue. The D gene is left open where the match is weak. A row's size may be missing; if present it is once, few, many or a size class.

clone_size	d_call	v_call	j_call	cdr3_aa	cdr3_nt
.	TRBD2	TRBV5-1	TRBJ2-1	CASSLELAGVIEQFF	TGCGCCAGCAGCTTGGAGCTAGCGGGAGTTATTGAGCAGTTCTTC
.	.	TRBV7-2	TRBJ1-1	CASSLIVGYEAFF	TGTGCCAGCAGCTTAATAGTGGGGTATGAAGCTTTCTTT
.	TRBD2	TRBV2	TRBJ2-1	CASRLLAGFYNEQFF	TGTGCCAGCAGATTACTAGCGGGGTTCTACAATGAGCAGTTCTTC
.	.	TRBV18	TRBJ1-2	CASSPVKLNYGYTF	TGTGCCAGCTCACCAGTCAAGTTGAACTATGGCTACACCTTC
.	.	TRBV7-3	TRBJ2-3	CASSGEISRADTQYF	TGTGCCAGCAGCGGGGAGATTTCCAGGGCAGATACGCAGTATTTT
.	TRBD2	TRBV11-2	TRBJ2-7	CASGGLAGGPQYF	TGTGCCAGCGGGGGACTAGCGGGGGGACCGCAGTACTTC
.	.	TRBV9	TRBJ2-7	CASSVGAGSSYEQYF	TGTGCCAGCAGCGTAGGGGCGGGGAGCTCCTACGAGCAGTACTTC
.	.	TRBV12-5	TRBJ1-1	CASGPPMNTEAFF	TGTGCTAGTGGTCCGCCTATGAACACTGAAGCTTTCTTT
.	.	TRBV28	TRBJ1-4	CASTNRGKKLFF	TGTGCCAGCACTAATCGGGGGAAAAAACTGTTTTTT
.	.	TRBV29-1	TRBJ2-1	CSVDRRKQFF	TGCAGCGTTGACCGTAGGAAGCAGTTCTTC
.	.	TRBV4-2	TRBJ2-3	CASSLLVGDTQYF	TGTGCCAGCAGCCTACTTGTAGGAGATACGCAGTATTTT
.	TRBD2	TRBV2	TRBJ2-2	CASMAGLPNTGELFF	TGTGCCAGCATGGCGGGACTACCGAACACCGGGGAGCTGTTTTTT
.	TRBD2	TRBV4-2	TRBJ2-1	CASSQDGTSGELYNEQFF	TGTGCCAGCAGCCAAGATGGGACTAGCGGGGAGCTTTACAATGAGCAGTTCTTC
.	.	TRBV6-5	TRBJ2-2	CATRQPGRAGGELFF	TGTGCCACCAGACAGCCGGGACGGGCAGGCGGGGAGCTGTTTTTT
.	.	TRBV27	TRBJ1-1	CASSLRDGNTEAFF	TGTGCCAGCAGTTTACGGGACGGGAACACTGAAGCTTTCTTT
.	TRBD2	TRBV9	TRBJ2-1	CASSVSGGGSYNEQFF	TGTGCCAGCTCCGTAAGCGGCGGGGGGTCCTACAATGAGCAGTTCTTC
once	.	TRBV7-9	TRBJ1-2	CASSLAQTGEYGYTF	TGTGCCAGCAGCTTAGCGCAGACGGGAGAGTATGGCTACACCTTC
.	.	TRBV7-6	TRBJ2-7	CASSLVAGSVGEQYF	TGTGCCAGCAGCTTAGTTGCGGGTTCAGTCGGAGAGCAGTACTTC
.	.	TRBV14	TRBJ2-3	CASSPGIADTQYF	TGTGCCAGCAGTCCAGGGATCGCAGATACGCAGTATTTT
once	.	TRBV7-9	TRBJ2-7	CASSPGTGLEQYF	TGTGCCAGCAGCCCCGGGACGGGTTTAGAGCAGTACTTC
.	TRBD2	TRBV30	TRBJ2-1	CAWASGADNEQFF	TGTGCCTGGGCTAGCGGGGCCGACAATGAGCAGTTCTTC
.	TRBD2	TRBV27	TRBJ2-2	CASKPSGRAAGELFF	TGTGCCAGCAAACCTAGCGGGAGGGCGGCCGGGGAGCTGTTTTTT
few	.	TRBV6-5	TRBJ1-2	CASTMLGGNYGYTF	TGTGCCAGCACGATGTTGGGGGGTAACTATGGCTACACCTTC
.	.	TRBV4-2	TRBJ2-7	CASSQVGEGSPYEQYF	TGTGCCAGCAGCCAGGTGGGGGAAGGGAGCCCCTACGAGCAGTACTTC
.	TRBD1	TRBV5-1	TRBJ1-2	CASSADRDFDGYTF	TGCGCCAGCAGCGCGGACAGGGACTTTGATGGCTACACCTTC
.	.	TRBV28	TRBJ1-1	CASRQGRGTEAFF	TGTGCCAGCAGACAGGGAAGGGGCACTGAAGCTTTCTTT